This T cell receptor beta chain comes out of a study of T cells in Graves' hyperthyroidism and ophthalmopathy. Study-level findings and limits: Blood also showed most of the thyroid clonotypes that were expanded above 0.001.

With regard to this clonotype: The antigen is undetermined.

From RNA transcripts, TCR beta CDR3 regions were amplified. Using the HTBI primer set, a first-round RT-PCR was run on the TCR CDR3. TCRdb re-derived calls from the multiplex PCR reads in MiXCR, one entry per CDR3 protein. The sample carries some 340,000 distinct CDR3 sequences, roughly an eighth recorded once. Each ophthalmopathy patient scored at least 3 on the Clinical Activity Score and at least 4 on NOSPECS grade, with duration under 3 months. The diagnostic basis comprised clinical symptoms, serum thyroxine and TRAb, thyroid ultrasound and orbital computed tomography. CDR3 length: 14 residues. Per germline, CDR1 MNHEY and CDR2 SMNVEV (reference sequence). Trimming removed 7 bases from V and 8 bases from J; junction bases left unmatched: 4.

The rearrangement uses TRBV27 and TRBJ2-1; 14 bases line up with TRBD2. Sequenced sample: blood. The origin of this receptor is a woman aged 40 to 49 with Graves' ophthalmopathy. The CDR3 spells CASNGLAGGHEQFF. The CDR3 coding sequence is TGTGCCAGCAACGGACTAGCGGGGGGTCATGAGCAGTTCTTC.